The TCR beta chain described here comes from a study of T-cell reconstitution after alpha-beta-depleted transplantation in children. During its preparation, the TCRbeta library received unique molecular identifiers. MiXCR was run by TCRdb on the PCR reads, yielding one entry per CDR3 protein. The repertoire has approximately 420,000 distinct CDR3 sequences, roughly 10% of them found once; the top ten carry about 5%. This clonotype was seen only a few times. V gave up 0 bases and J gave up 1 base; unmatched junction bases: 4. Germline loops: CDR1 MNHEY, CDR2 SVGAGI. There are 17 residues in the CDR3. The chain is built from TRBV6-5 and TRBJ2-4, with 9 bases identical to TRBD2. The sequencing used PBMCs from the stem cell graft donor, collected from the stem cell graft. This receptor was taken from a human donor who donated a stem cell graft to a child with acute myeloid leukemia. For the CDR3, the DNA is TGTGCCAGCAGTTACTCGATCGCGGGAGGGGCCAAAAACATTCAGTACTTC. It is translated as CASSYSIAGGAKNIQYF.